The present entry profiles one T cell receptor (beta chain) with its context. The antigen is unknown. The read finishes 3 residues shy of the CDR3 end, and the germline J gene is used to complete it. Trimming removed 3 bases from V and 6 bases from J; junction bases left unmatched: 8. The CDR3 is made up of 15 amino acids. Germline V CDR1 and CDR2: LNHDA, SQIVND (reference sequence). This sample stems from a study of Tregs in tolerant kidney transplant recipients. Findings and limits, study-wide: Activated donor B cell expansion appeared to reveal the most relevant donor-specific TCRbeta repertoire. Findings come from small patient numbers and require larger validation.

Recipients received nonmyeloablative bone marrow transplants from related graft donors, with transient mixed chimerism. Thawed PBMCs were FACS-sorted into unstimulated CD4+CD25+CD127- regulatory T cells, CD4+CD25- non-regulatory cells, CD4 and CD8 cells. The assay was immunoSEQ multiplex PCR, and TCRdb's table has in-frame clones only and misses some. In all, the sample yields about 11,000 clones. This receptor was obtained from a human patient who received a combined kidney and bone marrow transplant. The graft donor may have contributed some T cells. Source: CD8+ T cells from blood (PBMCs), taken 24 months after the transplant. This chain links TRBV19 with TRBJ2-3; 8 bases align to TRBD2. This chain's CDR3 is CASSIAGSGGDTQYF. The sequenced CDR3 bases are TGTGCCAGTAGTATTGCGGGGAGCGGGGGTGATACG.